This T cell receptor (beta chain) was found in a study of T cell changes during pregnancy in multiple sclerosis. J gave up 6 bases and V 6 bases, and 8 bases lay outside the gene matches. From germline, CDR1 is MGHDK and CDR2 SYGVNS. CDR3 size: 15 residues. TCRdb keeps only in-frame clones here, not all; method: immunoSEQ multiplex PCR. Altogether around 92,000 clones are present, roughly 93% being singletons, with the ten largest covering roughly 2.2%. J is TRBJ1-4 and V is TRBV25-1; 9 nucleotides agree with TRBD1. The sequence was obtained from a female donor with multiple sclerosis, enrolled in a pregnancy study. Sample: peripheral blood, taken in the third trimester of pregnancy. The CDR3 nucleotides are TGTGCCAGCAGAGTATCCGGGACAGGGCATGAAAAACTGTTTTTT. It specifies CASRVSGTGHEKLFF.